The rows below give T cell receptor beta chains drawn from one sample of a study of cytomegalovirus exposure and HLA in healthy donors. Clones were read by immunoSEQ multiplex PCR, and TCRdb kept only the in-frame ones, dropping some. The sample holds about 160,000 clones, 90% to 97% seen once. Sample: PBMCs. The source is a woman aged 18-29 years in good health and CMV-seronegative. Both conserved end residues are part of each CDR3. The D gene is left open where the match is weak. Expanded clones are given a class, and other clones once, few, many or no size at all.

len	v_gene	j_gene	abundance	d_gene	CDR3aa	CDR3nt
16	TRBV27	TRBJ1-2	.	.	CASSPNSAGLNYGYTF	TGTGCCAGCAGTCCGAATTCCGCAGGGCTAAACTATGGCTACACCTTC
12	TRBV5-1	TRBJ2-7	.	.	CASSETAYEQYF	TGCGCCAGCAGCGAGACAGCTTACGAGCAGTACTTC
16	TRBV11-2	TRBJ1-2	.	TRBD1	CASSIGQAETNYGYTF	TGTGCCAGCAGCATCGGACAGGCAGAGACTAACTATGGCTACACCTTC
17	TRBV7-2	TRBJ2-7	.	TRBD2	CASSGPGTSGGYYEQYF	TGTGCCAGCAGCGGCCCCGGGACTAGCGGGGGCTACTACGAGCAGTACTTC
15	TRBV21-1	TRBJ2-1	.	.	CASSTPGGFYNEQFF	TGTGCCAGCAGCACCCCCGGAGGGTTCTACAATGAGCAGTTCTTC
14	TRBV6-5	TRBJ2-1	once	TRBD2	CASESGGARNEQFF	TGTGCCTCCGAGAGCGGGGGGGCGCGGAATGAGCAGTTCTTC
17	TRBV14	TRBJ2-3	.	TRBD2	CASSQGLAGATTDTQYF	TGTGCCAGCAGCCAAGGACTAGCGGGGGCGACCACAGATACGCAGTATTTT
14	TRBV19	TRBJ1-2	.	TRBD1	CALRWDRPPYGYTF	TGTGCCTTAAGGTGGGACAGGCCGCCCTATGGCTACACCTTC
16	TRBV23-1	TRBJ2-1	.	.	CASSQSCRGRHNEQFF	TGCGCCAGCAGTCAATCGTGTAGGGGCCGACACAATGAGCAGTTCTTC
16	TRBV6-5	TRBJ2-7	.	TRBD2	CASSYSVSGGFYEQYF	TGTGCCAGCAGTTACTCGGTCAGCGGGGGATTCTACGAGCAGTACTTC
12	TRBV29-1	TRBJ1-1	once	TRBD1	CSVDRVGTEAFF	TGCAGCGTAGACAGGGTGGGCACTGAAGCTTTCTTT
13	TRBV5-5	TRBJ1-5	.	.	CASSSPDSPAQHF	TGTGCCAGCAGCTCCCCGGACAGTCCGGCCCAGCATTTT
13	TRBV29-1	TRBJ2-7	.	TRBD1	CSVEGDRDYEQYF	TGCAGCGTTGAAGGGGACAGAGACTACGAGCAGTACTTC
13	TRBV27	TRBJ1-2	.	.	CASSSTRGGGYTF	TGTGCCAGCAGTTCCACCCGGGGGGGAGGCTACACCTTC
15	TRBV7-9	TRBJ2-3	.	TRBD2	CASSFDGGAADTQYF	TGTGCCAGCAGCTTTGACGGGGGGGCCGCAGATACGCAGTATTTT
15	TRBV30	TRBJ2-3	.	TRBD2	CAWSVERGGSDTQYF	TGTGCCTGGAGTGTCGAGCGGGGGGGGTCAGATACGCAGTATTTT
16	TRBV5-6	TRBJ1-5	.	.	CASSLGRSYSNQPQHF	TGTGCCAGCAGCTTGGGCAGATCTTATAGCAATCAGCCCCAGCATTTT
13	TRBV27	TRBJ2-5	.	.	CAAQRTSQETQYF	TGTGCCGCCCAACGGACTTCGCAAGAGACCCAGTACTTC
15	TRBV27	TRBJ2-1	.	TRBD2	CASSESSGGDNEQFF	TGTGCCAGCAGTGAATCTAGCGGGGGGGACAATGAGCAGTTCTTC
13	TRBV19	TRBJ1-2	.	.	CASSILGREAYTF	TGTGCCAGTAGTATTTTGGGCAGGGAAGCCTACACCTTC
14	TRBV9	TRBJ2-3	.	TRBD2	CASSPSGGTDTQYF	TGTGCCAGCAGCCCTAGCGGGGGTACAGATACGCAGTATTTT
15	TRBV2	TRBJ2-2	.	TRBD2	CASSEFWGGTGELFF	TGTGCCAGCAGTGAATTCTGGGGGGGCACCGGGGAGCTGTTTTTT
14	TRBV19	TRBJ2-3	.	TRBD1	CASRRTGDADTQYF	TGTGCCAGTAGGCGGACAGGGGACGCAGATACGCAGTATTTT
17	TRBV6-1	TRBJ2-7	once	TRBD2	CASSEAPGLAGNYEQYF	TGTGCCAGCAGTGAAGCGCCGGGACTAGCGGGGAACTACGAGCAGTACTTC
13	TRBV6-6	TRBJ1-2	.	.	CASSYSDSYGYTF	TGTGCCAGCAGTTACTCGGACAGCTATGGCTACACCTTC
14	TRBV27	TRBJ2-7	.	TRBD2	CASRAGTRPHEQYF	TGTGCCAGCAGAGCCGGGACTAGGCCCCACGAGCAGTACTTC
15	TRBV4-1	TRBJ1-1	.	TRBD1	CASSQAGTGGSRAFF	TGCGCCAGCAGCCAAGCCGGGACAGGGGGCTCGAGGGCTTTCTTT
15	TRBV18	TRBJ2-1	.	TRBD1	CASSPDRGLSDEQFF	TGTGCCAGCTCACCTGACAGGGGGCTTTCCGATGAGCAGTTCTTC
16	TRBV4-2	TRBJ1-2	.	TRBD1	CASSQARTGVYYGYTF	TGTGCCAGCAGCCAAGCTAGAACAGGGGTTTATTATGGCTACACCTTC
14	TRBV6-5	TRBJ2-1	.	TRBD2	CASRRAGGYNEQFF	TGTGCATCCAGGCGGGCGGGGGGTTACAATGAGCAGTTCTTC
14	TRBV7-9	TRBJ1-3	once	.	CASRPSGYGNTIYF	TGTGCCAGCAGGCCGTCAGGTTATGGAAACACCATATATTTT
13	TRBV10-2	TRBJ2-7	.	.	CASSESLDSEQYF	TGCGCCAGCAGTGAGTCGTTAGACTCGGAGCAGTACTTC
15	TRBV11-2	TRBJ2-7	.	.	CASSLGTGGGFEQYF	TGTGCCAGCAGCTTAGGTACAGGCGGAGGGTTCGAGCAGTACTTC
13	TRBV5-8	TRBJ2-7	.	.	CASRFGAGVEQYF	TGTGCCAGCAGGTTTGGAGCAGGGGTCGAGCAGTACTTC
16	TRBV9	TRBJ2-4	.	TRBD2	CASSVGATSVGYIQYF	TGTGCCAGCAGCGTAGGAGCCACTAGCGTTGGGTACATTCAGTACTTC
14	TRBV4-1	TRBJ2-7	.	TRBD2	CASSRGLEGREQYF	TGCGCCAGCAGCCGAGGACTAGAGGGGCGCGAGCAGTACTTC
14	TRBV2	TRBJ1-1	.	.	CASSERVMNTEAFF	TGTGCCAGCAGTGAGAGGGTCATGAACACTGAAGCTTTCTTT
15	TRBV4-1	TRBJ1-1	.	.	CASSQDFAGGRAAFF	TGCGCCAGCAGCCAAGATTTCGCCGGGGGTAGGGCAGCTTTCTTT
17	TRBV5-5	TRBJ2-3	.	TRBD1	CASSQQGARVRTDTQYF	TGTGCCAGCAGCCAACAGGGGGCTAGGGTCCGCACAGATACGCAGTATTTT
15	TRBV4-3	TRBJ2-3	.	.	CASSQVLTSTDTQYF	TGCGCCAGCAGCCAAGTCCTAACTAGCACAGATACGCAGTATTTT
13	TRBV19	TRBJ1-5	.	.	CASSTTRNQPQHF	TGTGCCAGTAGTACCACCCGGAATCAGCCCCAGCATTTT
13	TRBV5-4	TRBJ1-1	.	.	CASSNRQNTEAFF	TGTGCCAGCAGCAATAGACAGAACACTGAAGCTTTCTTT
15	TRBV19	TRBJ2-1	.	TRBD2	CASSPSGGDYNEQFF	TGTGCCAGTAGTCCGAGCGGGGGGGACTACAATGAGCAGTTCTTC
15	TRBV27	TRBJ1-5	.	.	CASSPTAYSNQPQHF	TGTGCCAGCAGCCCGACAGCGTATAGCAATCAGCCCCAGCATTTT
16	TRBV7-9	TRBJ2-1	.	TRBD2	CASSRSGSGVDNEQFF	TGTGCCAGCAGCCGTTCCGGGAGCGGGGTTGACAATGAGCAGTTCTTC
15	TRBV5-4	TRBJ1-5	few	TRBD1	CASSPDGTGLQPQHF	TGTGCCAGCAGCCCCGACGGGACAGGGCTTCAGCCCCAGCATTTT
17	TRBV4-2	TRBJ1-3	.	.	CASSQVLTGLGGNTIYF	TGTGCCAGCAGCCAAGTTCTAACAGGGTTAGGGGGAAACACCATATATTTT
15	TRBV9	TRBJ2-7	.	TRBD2	CASSTTAGVQNEQYF	TGTGCCAGCAGTACTACTGCGGGGGTCCAGAACGAGCAGTACTTC
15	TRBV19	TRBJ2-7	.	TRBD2	CASSPRGAGVYEQYF	TGTGCCAGTAGTCCCAGAGGAGCGGGGGTCTACGAGCAGTACTTC
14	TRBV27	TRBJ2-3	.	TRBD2	CATRDYLSTDTQYF	TGTGCCACCAGGGACTACCTTAGCACAGATACGCAGTATTTT
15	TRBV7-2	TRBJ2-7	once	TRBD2	CASSLASGGAYEQYF	TGTGCCAGCAGCTTAGCTAGCGGGGGGGCCTACGAGCAGTACTTC
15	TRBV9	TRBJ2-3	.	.	CASSPRRTVTDTQYF	TGTGCCAGCAGCCCCCGGCGGACAGTCACAGATACGCAGTATTTT
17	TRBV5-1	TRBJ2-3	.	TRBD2	CASSLAPGLAGGDTQYF	TGCGCCAGCAGCTTGGCACCGGGACTAGCGGGGGGAGATACGCAGTATTTT